This T cell receptor (beta chain) was sequenced for a study of blood T cell repertoires in COVID-19. Overall study context: Donors in the United States, Italy and Spain gave samples during acute or convalescent COVID-19. PBMCs, B-cell-depleted T cells, or T cells provided the cDNA or gDNA that made up the material.

Measured with immunoSEQ multiplex PCR; TCRdb has only the in-frame clones, and not every one. The sample yields fewer than 70,000 clones, roughly nine tenths seen once. Material: peripheral blood. This TCR came from a man in his fifties with acute or convalescent COVID-19.

As DNA, the CDR3 is TGTGCCATCAGTGATATTCAGAACCAGTTCTTC. Protein: CAISDIQNQFF. The chain links TRBV10-3 to TRBJ2-1; D is undetermined. The V gene lost 3 bases and the J gene lost 13 bases, with 10 bases spanning the gap. Germline CDR1 reads ENHRY; CDR2 reads SYGVKD. The CDR3 extends over 11 amino acids.